Presented here are 31 T cell receptor beta chains from one specimen sequenced in a study of blood T cell repertoires in COVID-19. Measured with immunoSEQ multiplex PCR; TCRdb has only the in-frame clones, and not every one. This table has fewer than 250,000 clones, 65% to 90% appearing once. Sequences were obtained from peripheral blood. The receptors here all came from a middle-aged man with COVID-19, enrolled during active disease.

This chain links TRBV7-8 with TRBJ2-2; TRBD2 might be the D (7 bases). There are 18 residues in the CDR3. The germline gives CDR1 SGHVS, CDR2 FQNEAQ. Trimming took off 5 bases at V and 3 bases at J, with 22 bases between the two ends. The CDR3: CASSASRRGTSHTGELFF. The CDR3 nucleotides read TGTGCCAGCAGCGCTTCACGGCGGGGGACATCTCACACCGGGGAGCTGTTTTTT.

The rearrangement uses TRBV28 and TRBJ1-3; D is uncertain. Between the trimmed V and J ends, which lost 8 bases and 6 bases, there was a span of 11 bases. Germline CDR1 MDHEN, CDR2 SYDVKM. This CDR3 contains 12 residues. CDR3 region: CASSEGENTIYF. The CDR3 DNA is TGTGCCAGCTCCGAGGGCGAAAACACCATATATTTT.

This clone appeared a single time. The rearrangement joins TRBV30 to TRBJ1-5; the D is unclear. This CDR3 comprises 14 residues. V lost 1 base and J lost 2, with 9 bases in between. Germline CDR1 and CDR2: GTSNPN and SVGIG (reference sequence). For the CDR3, the DNA is TGTGCCTGGAGTGGAGGAAGAGGCAATCAGCCCCAGCATTTT. It yields the protein CAWSGGRGNQPQHF.

The J gene is TRBJ2-5, the V gene TRBV6-1; tentatively, D is TRBD2 (6 bases). The CDR3 length is 15 residues. Germline lookup yields CDR1 MNHNS and CDR2 SASEGT. With 2 bases removed from V and 2 bases from J, the gap between germline ends came to 12 bases. The CDR3 spells CASSEIAGQQETQYF. DNA for the CDR3: TGTGCCAGCAGTGAAATCGCGGGGCAACAAGAGACCCAGTACTTC.

The chain carries TRBV5-6 and TRBJ1-1; 7 nucleotides match TRBD1. CDR1 SGHDT and CDR2 YYEEEE come from the germline V gene. The V and J ends lost 6 bases and 0 bases, in that order; junction bases with no gene match: 5. This CDR3 is 14 amino acids long. For the CDR3, the DNA is TGTGCCAGCAAGGACAGGCCGATGAACACTGAAGCTTTCTTT. Encoded protein: CASKDRPMNTEAFF.

The chain carries TRBV19 and TRBJ2-3; 8 bases match TRBD2. This CDR3 is built from 15 residues. The junction had 4 bases not matched to a gene; V was cut back by 1 base and J by 4 bases. Germline assignment: CDR1 LNHDA and CDR2 SQIVND (reference sequence). CDR3 nucleotide sequence: TGTGCCAGTAGTATAGCCAGCGGGGGCGCAGATACGCAGTATTTT. It specifies CASSIASGGADTQYF.

The chain couples TRBV7-9 to TRBJ2-7, with D possibly being TRBD1 (6 bases). Germline V gives CDR1 SEHNR, CDR2 FQNEAQ (reference sequence). Trimming left V 4 bases short and J 6 bases short, with 10 bases between. The CDR3 extends over 12 amino acids. The CDR3 nucleotides read TGTGCCAGCAGCTATACAGGGATCGAGCAGTACTTC. This codes for CASSYTGIEQYF.

This chain connects TRBV5-1 to TRBJ2-7; D unclear. V dropped 4 bases and J dropped 6 bases, with 14 bases sitting between them. The germline V gene encodes CDR1 SGHRS and CDR2 YFSETQ. This CDR3 has 13 amino acids. The DNA for the CDR3 is TGCGCCAGCAGCATTTCGGGTAATGGCGAGCAGTACTTC. Its translation: CASSISGNGEQYF.

This chain uses TRBV15 with TRBJ2-7, with D perhaps TRBD1 (6 bases). CDR1 LNHNV and CDR2 YYDKDF come from the germline V gene (reference sequence). The V gene lost 1 base and the J gene lost 3 bases, with 13 bases spanning the gap. The CDR3 has 15 amino acids. The CDR3 DNA reads as TGTGCCACCAGCAGAGCGGTTATAGGGGGCTACGAGCAGTACTTC. Translated: CATSRAVIGGYEQYF.

This chain joins TRBV5-1 and TRBJ2-3; weak D call: TRBD2 (6 bases). Per the germline V gene, CDR1 is SGHRS and CDR2 is YFSETQ. CDR3 length: 15 amino acids. V lost 2 bases and J 2 bases, leaving 12 bases between the germline ends. The CDR3 nucleotides read TGCGCCAGCAGCTTAGGCGGGGAAACCACAGATACGCAGTATTTT. Translated: CASSLGGETTDTQYF.

In this sample, this clone turned up once. The chain is built from TRBV13 and TRBJ2-5; 9 positions match TRBD2. Per the germline V gene, CDR1 is PRHDT and CDR2 is FYEKMQ (reference sequence). This CDR3 is built from 16 residues. The junction had 12 bases not matched to a gene; V was cut back by 5 bases and J by 5 bases. Here the CDR3 DNA reads TGTGCCAGCAGCCCAAGGCGGGGGGGCCCCGTTGAGACCCAGTACTTC. Its protein is CASSPRRGGPVETQYF.

The J gene is TRBJ1-1, the V gene TRBV18; 7 bases agree with TRBD1. J lost 0 bases, V lost 4 bases, and 8 bases had no gene match. Germline loops: CDR1 KGHSH, CDR2 LQKENI. The CDR3 sequence is 16 residues long. The CDR3 here is CASSLQGPQMNTEAFF. CDR3 nucleotide sequence: TGTGCCAGCTCACTACAGGGGCCCCAGATGAACACTGAAGCTTTCTTT. Filled out from reference TRBV18 and TRBJ1-1, the complete variable domain reads NAGVMQNPRHLVRRRGQEARLRCSPMKGHSHVYWYRQLPEEGLKFMVYLQKENIIDESGMPKERFSAEFPKEGPSILRIQQVVRGDSAAYFCASSLQGPQMNTEAFFGQGTRLTVV.

V and J are TRBV7-9 and TRBJ2-4; 7 nucleotides agree with TRBD1. Per the germline V gene, CDR1 is SEHNR and CDR2 is FQNEAQ (reference sequence). The CDR3 length is 14 residues. Unmatched junction bases numbered 4, after V lost 1 base and J lost 7 bases. The CDR3 protein is CASSLGGQTNIQYF. CDR3 in DNA: TGTGCCAGCAGCTTAGGGGGACAGACGAACATTCAGTACTTC.

This clone has only a few counts. The chain joins TRBV7-6 to TRBJ1-4; 8 positions match TRBD1. In germline, CDR1 is SGHVS, CDR2 FNYEAQ. J gave up 7 bases and V 5 bases, and 6 bases lay outside the gene matches. This CDR3 region has 14 residues. The CDR3 region is CASSAGQGGEKLFF. The CDR3, as DNA: TGTGCCAGCAGCGCCGGACAGGGTGGTGAAAAACTGTTTTTT. The full variable domain, completed using reference TRBV7-6 and TRBJ1-4, is GAGVSQSPRYKVTKRGQDVALRCDPISGHVSLYWYRQALGQGPEFLTYFNYEAQQDKSGLPNDRFSAERPEGSISTLTIQRTEQRDSAMYRCASSAGQGGEKLFFGSGTQLSVL.

Only one count was recorded for this clone. The CDR3 sequence is CASSTTDKVNTGELFF. CDR3 nucleotides: TGTGCCAGCTCAACTACGGACAAGGTGAACACCGGGGAGCTGTTTTTT. The chain uses TRBV18 and TRBJ2-2; a weak D match, TRBD1 (5 bases). Trimming took off 5 bases at V and 1 base at J, with 14 bases between the two ends. Germline CDR1 and CDR2: KGHSH and LQKENI. This CDR3 has 16 residues. Variable domain in full (rest from reference TRBV18 and TRBJ2-2): NAGVMQNPRHLVRRRGQEARLRCSPMKGHSHVYWYRQLPEEGLKFMVYLQKENIIDESGMPKERFSAEFPKEGPSILRIQQVVRGDSAAYFCASSTTDKVNTGELFFGEGSRLTVL.

CDR3 residues: CASSSFGTGRGNYGYTF. CDR3 nucleotides: TGTGCCAGTAGTTCCTTCGGGACAGGGAGGGGCAACTATGGCTACACCTTC. The chain couples TRBV19 to TRBJ1-2, with TRBD1 identical over 9 bases. V lost 5 bases to trimming and J lost 2 bases; unmatched junction nucleotides: 12. Germline-derived CDR1 and CDR2 are LNHDA and SQIVND (reference sequence). The CDR3 is 17 residues long.

The chain has TRBV10-2 and TRBJ2-7; TRBD2 aligns across 11 bases. V shed 9 bases and J 5 bases; nucleotides not matched to a gene: 6. Germline loops: CDR1 WSHSY, CDR2 SAAADI. The CDR3 spans 13 residues. CDR3 nucleotide sequence: TGCGCCAGTAATCTAGCGGGAGGTAACGAGCAGTACTTC. This encodes CASNLAGGNEQYF.

V is TRBV25-1 and J is TRBJ1-1; 8 nucleotides align to TRBD1. Germline loops: CDR1 MGHDK, CDR2 SYGVNS. V lost 8 bases and J lost 2; bases outside the gene matches: 7. The CDR3 is 14 residues long. The CDR3 protein is CASAGQGSNTEAFF. DNA of the CDR3: TGTGCCAGCGCAGGACAGGGCTCTAACACTGAAGCTTTCTTT. The whole variable domain, filled in from reference TRBV25-1 and TRBJ1-1, reads EADIYQTPRYLVIGTGKKITLECSQTMGHDKMYWYQQDPGMELHLIHYSYGVNSTEKGDLSSESTVSRIRTEHFPLTLESARPSHTSQYLCASAGQGSNTEAFFGQGTRLTVV.

The sample holds one count of this clone. This chain connects TRBV7-8 to TRBJ1-5; 9 bases map to TRBD1. Unmatched junction bases numbered 3, after V lost 5 bases and J lost 1 base. CDR1 is SGHVS and CDR2 is FQNEAQ in the germline V gene. This CDR3 contains 15 residues. CDR3 loop: CASSPTGGSNQPQHF. In DNA form, the CDR3 reads TGTGCCAGCAGCCCAACAGGGGGCAGCAATCAGCCCCAGCATTTT.

The rearrangement joins TRBV5-4 to TRBJ2-2, with a possible D match to TRBD1 (6 bases). From germline, CDR1 is SGHNT and CDR2 YYREEE (reference sequence). The CDR3 contains 16 residues. V lost 0 bases and J lost 2, with 11 bases in between. The CDR3 bases are TGTGCCAGCAGCTTGGTTCCCAGGGGAAACACCGGGGAGCTGTTTTTT. It is translated as CASSLVPRGNTGELFF.

This clone was detected once. The rearrangement links TRBV7-8 to TRBJ1-1, with D uncertain. The CDR3 spans 14 residues. Trimming shortened V by 6 bases and J by 1 base, and 12 bases separated the two germline ends. Germline lookup yields CDR1 SGHVS and CDR2 FQNEAQ. This CDR3 reads CASSPRAENTEAFF. CDR3 in DNA: TGTGCCAGCAGTCCGAGGGCAGAGAACACTGAAGCTTTCTTT.

This chain joins TRBV11-3 and TRBJ2-7; 9 positions agree with TRBD1. V lost 5 bases, J lost 0 bases, and 11 bases stayed unmatched. The CDR3 extends over 17 amino acids. Germline V gene data show CDR1 as SGHNT and CDR2 as YENEEA. The CDR3 region has the DNA TGTGCCAGCAGCGAAGGGACAGGGCCGCCTGACTCCTACGAGCAGTACTTC. This encodes CASSEGTGPPDSYEQYF.

V usage is TRBV7-8 and J usage is TRBJ2-2; D call uncertain. V was clipped by 5 bases and J by 4 bases, with 11 bases between them. The CDR3 contains 14 residues. Germline-derived CDR1 and CDR2 are SGHVS and FQNEAQ. CDR3 DNA: TGTGCCAGCAGCGTAAACAGCTTCACCGGGGAGCTGTTTTTT. Translated: CASSVNSFTGELFF.

The chain uses TRBV2 and TRBJ2-7; TRBD1 aligns across 11 bases. The junction had 2 bases not matched to a gene; V was cut back by 7 bases and J by 3 bases. The CDR3 totals 13 residues. Germline assignment: CDR1 SNHLY and CDR2 FYNNEI. CDR3 sequence: CASTGTGGYEQYF. CDR3 nucleotides: TGTGCCAGCACTGGGACAGGGGGCTACGAGCAGTACTTC. The complete variable domain, with remaining parts taken from reference TRBV2 and TRBJ2-7, reads EPEVTQTPSHQVTQMGQEVILRCVPISNHLYFYWYRQILGQKVEFLVSFYNNEISEKSEIFDDQFSVERPDGSNFTLKIRSTKLEDSAMYFCASTGTGGYEQYFGPGTRLTVT.

This rearrangement joins TRBV10-1 to TRBJ2-1; D is unresolved. Trimming took off 3 bases at V and 0 bases at J, with 6 bases between the two ends. CDR1 and CDR2 (germline): WNHNN, SYGVQD (reference sequence). The CDR3 has 14 amino acids. This CDR3 reads CASSDPSSYNEQFF. The CDR3 DNA sequence: TGCGCCAGCAGTGACCCGAGCTCCTACAATGAGCAGTTCTTC.

The rearrangement uses TRBV3-1 (or the pseudogene TRBV3-2) and TRBJ1-1; 8 bases are shared with TRBD1. Losses at the gene ends were 3 bases for V and 1 base for J; bases not matched to a gene: 4. The CDR3 loop spans 15 amino acids. CDR1 and CDR2 from the germline V gene are LGHDT and YNNKEL (reference sequence). The CDR3 is CASSHPGQANTEAFF. CDR3 coding DNA: TGTGCCAGCAGCCATCCGGGACAGGCGAACACTGAAGCTTTCTTT.

V usage is TRBV10-1 and J usage is TRBJ2-7, with 7 nucleotides matching TRBD1. V gave up 8 bases and J gave up 3 bases; unmatched junction bases: 13. Germline loops: CDR1 WNHNN, CDR2 SYGVQD (reference sequence). The CDR3 sequence is 15 residues long. This chain's CDR3 is CASGSDREKNYEQYF. Here the CDR3 DNA reads TGCGCCAGCGGATCAGACAGGGAAAAAAACTACGAGCAGTACTTC.

The V and J genes are TRBV28 and TRBJ2-1, with no clear D. The CDR3 has 15 amino acids. Germline CDR1 MDHEN, CDR2 SYDVKM. The V and J ends lost 1 base and 0 bases respectively, with 7 bases between them. CDR3 amino acids: CASSLSYRSYNEQFF. The CDR3 nucleotides read TGTGCCAGCAGTTTATCCTACCGCTCCTACAATGAGCAGTTCTTC.

V is TRBV12-3 or TRBV12-4 and J is TRBJ1-1; D call uncertain. The CDR3 is 13 residues long. V lost 6 bases and J lost 0, with 8 bases in between. CDR3: CASSPAVNTEAFF. The CDR3 DNA sequence: TGTGCCAGCAGCCCCGCGGTGAACACTGAAGCTTTCTTT.

The V gene is TRBV27, the J gene TRBJ1-1, with D possibly being TRBD1 (5 bases). This CDR3 spans 15 amino acids. The V end lost 8 bases, the J end lost 0 bases, and 16 bases lay between the germline ends. The germline CDR1 and CDR2 sequences are MNHEY and SMNVEV (reference sequence). The CDR3 region has the DNA TGTGCCAGCCGCTGGGGCGACAGAATGAACACTGAAGCTTTCTTT. Residues: CASRWGDRMNTEAFF.

The V call is TRBV7-2, the J call TRBJ2-3; TRBD1 agrees at 7 bases. V gave up 3 bases and J gave up 2 bases; unmatched junction bases: 8. The length of the CDR3 is 16 residues. Germline-derived CDR1 and CDR2 are SGHTA and FQGNSA. CDR3 DNA: TGTGCCAGCAGCTTCCCTCGGGACAGCCTCACAGATACGCAGTATTTT. It is translated as CASSFPRDSLTDTQYF.